The next 2 T cell receptor beta chains were all read from a single sample in a study of blood T cells in healthy people across ages. The authors ran a second PCR of roughly 7 to 11 cycles using a sample-barcoded 5' primer and a J-beta primer mix. TCRdb analysed the 5' RACE reads with MiXCR anew, one entry per CDR3 protein. Here the sample spans 850,000 to 1,000,000 distinct CDR3 sequences, 40% to 60% being singletons. Sequencing used blood. The origin of the receptors is a man between 25 and 39 years old in good health.

This clonotype was detected ten times or more. This chain links TRBV27 with TRBJ2-7; the D gene is possibly TRBD1 (5 bases). Trimming shortened V by 0 bases and J by 6 bases, and 9 bases separated the two germline ends. The germline CDR1 and CDR2 sequences are MNHEY and SMNVEV (reference sequence). This CDR3 spans 13 amino acids. The CDR3 DNA sequence: TGTGCCAGCAGTTTATCAGGTAGGGGCGAGCAGTACTTC. This sequence encodes CASSLSGRGEQYF.

This clonotype was found a few times. The rearrangement uses TRBV7-9 and TRBJ1-6; 9 positions agree with TRBD1. The CDR3 loop spans 14 amino acids. Trimming removed 3 bases from V and 9 bases from J; junction bases left unmatched: 3. The germline gives CDR1 SEHNR, CDR2 FQNEAQ (reference sequence). In DNA, the CDR3 is TGTGCCAGCAGCTTCACAGGGGGCCTTTCACCCCTCCACTTT. This gives the protein CASSFTGGLSPLHF.